The 18 T cell receptor beta chains presented below share a single source sample, sequenced in a study of shared clonotypes between healthy human individuals. Generated by immunoSEQ multiplex PCR, the TCRdb table keeps only in-frame clones and is missing some. The sample contains approximately 530,000 clones, about 96% of which appear only once. The sequencing input was naive CD4+ T cells sorted from blood. Subset reported: CD45RA+ positively selected. The receptors shown here come from a woman younger than 45 in good health.

The chain uses TRBV7-2 and TRBJ2-7, with TRBD2 matching over 9 bases. There are 15 residues in the CDR3. Germline-derived CDR1 and CDR2 are SGHTA and FQGNSA. V lost 1 base, J lost 2 bases, and 3 bases stayed unmatched. In DNA form, the CDR3 reads TGTGCCAGCAGCTTAGGACTAGCGGATCCCTACGAGCAGTACTTC. Protein: CASSLGLADPYEQYF.

In DNA, the CDR3 is TGTGCCAGCAGCGTAGGGACAGGAAATTACGAGCAGTACTTC. Residues: CASSVGTGNYEQYF. J is TRBJ2-5 and V is TRBV9; TRBD1 agrees at 7 bases. With the DNA end fitting TRBJ2-7 better, the J assignment may be wrong. The CDR3 totals 14 residues. CDR1 is SGDLS, CDR2 YYNGEE, per germline.

This chain uses TRBV28 with TRBJ2-3, with TRBD2 identical over 12 bases. The CDR3 is made up of 18 amino acids. Germline loops: CDR1 MDHEN, CDR2 SYDVKM. Losses at the gene ends were 2 bases for V and 5 bases for J; bases not matched to a gene: 11. The CDR3 region is CASSLTRTSGKVRDTQYF. The CDR3 nucleotides are TGTGCCAGCAGTTTAACCAGGACTAGCGGGAAAGTCAGAGATACGCAGTATTTT.

The genes are TRBV7-9 and TRBJ2-5, with 7 positions matching TRBD1. Germline V gene data show CDR1 as SEHNR and CDR2 as FQNEAQ (reference sequence). V lost 0 bases and J lost 2; bases outside the gene matches: 3. The CDR3 length is 15 residues. CDR3 amino acids: CASSLAWGQQETQYF. The CDR3 coding sequence is TGTGCCAGCAGCTTAGCTTGGGGACAGCAAGAGACCCAGTACTTC.

The CDR3, as DNA: TGCGCCAGCAGTGAGTCTCCCGGCGGGAACATTCAGTACTTC. This encodes CASSESPGGNIQYF. V and J are TRBV10-1 and TRBJ2-4; TRBD2 might be the D (5 bases). Trimming stripped 0 bases from V and 7 bases from J, with 10 bases between. The CDR3 contains 14 residues. Looked up from germline, CDR1 is WNHNN and CDR2 is SYGVQD (reference sequence).

The chain couples TRBV10-2 to TRBJ2-7; 9 nucleotides match TRBD2. Trimming took 3 bases from V and 5 from J; bases not matched to a gene: 5. Germline V gene lookup returns CDR1 WSHSY and CDR2 SAAADI. This CDR3 contains 14 residues. In nucleotides, the CDR3 is TGCGCCAGCAGTGAAGTAGCGGGAGAAAACGAGCAGTACTTC. This translates into CASSEVAGENEQYF.

The sample holds one count of this clone. The chain uses TRBV7-9 and TRBJ1-2, with TRBD1 matching over 7 bases. Germline V gene lookup returns CDR1 SEHNR and CDR2 FQNEAQ (reference sequence). With 10 bases clipped from V and 7 bases from J, the junction kept 9 bases outside the gene matches. The CDR3 extends over 12 amino acids. For the CDR3, the DNA is TGTGCCACCTCCTTTGGACAGGCTGGCTACACCTTC. This translates into CATSFGQAGYTF.

V and J are TRBV6-1 and TRBJ2-7, with 15 bases aligning to TRBD2. Germline lookup yields CDR1 MNHNS and CDR2 SASEGT. The CDR3 contains 20 residues. The ends lost 2 bases at V and 0 bases at J; junction bases unmatched: 11. The CDR3 nucleotides are TGTGCCAGCAGTGAAATCGCTCCGGGACTAGCGGGAGGATTCTCCTACGAGCAGTACTTC. Its protein product is CASSEIAPGLAGGFSYEQYF.

The V and J genes are TRBV10-3 and TRBJ2-1; TRBD2 matches at 10 bases. The V gene's germline CDR1 is ENHRY and CDR2 SYGVKD. This CDR3 has 18 amino acids. Losses at the gene ends were 4 bases for V and 4 bases for J; bases not matched to a gene: 13. The CDR3 nucleotides are TGTGCCATCAGTGTGGCTAGCGGGAGCTACCTTATGTACAATGAGCAGTTCTTC. Its protein product is CAISVASGSYLMYNEQFF.

This chain uses TRBV20-1 with TRBJ2-7; 8 bases map to TRBD2. This CDR3 is built from 11 residues. Germline CDR1 is DFQATT and CDR2 is SNEGSKA (reference sequence). Germline trimming cut 7 bases from V and 6 bases from J; bases unmatched to any gene: 5. The CDR3 is CSVQRESEQYF. The CDR3 DNA sequence: TGCAGTGTCCAGCGGGAGAGCGAGCAGTACTTC.

V and J are TRBV6-1 and TRBJ2-3; D is possibly TRBD1 (5 bases). From germline, CDR1 is MNHNS and CDR2 SASEGT. CDR3 length equals 17 residues. V lost 4 bases to trimming and J lost 1 base, with 18 bases between them. CDR3 sequence reads: CASSGGRSGFGTDTQYF. CDR3 DNA: TGTGCCAGCAGTGGCGGTCGATCAGGGTTCGGCACAGATACGCAGTATTTT.

V is TRBV2 and J is TRBJ1-3; D perhaps matches TRBD1 (6 bases). This CDR3 has 14 amino acids. The germline CDR1 and CDR2 sequences are SNHLY and FYNNEI. V was cut by 6 bases and J by 4 bases, with 13 bases left in between. The CDR3 coding sequence is TGTGCCAGCAGGCAGGGGACCGACGGAAACACCATATATTTT. Amino acids: CASRQGTDGNTIYF. Together with reference TRBV2 and TRBJ1-3, the CDR3 gives the full variable domain: EPEVTQTPSHQVTQMGQEVILRCVPISNHLYFYWYRQILGQKVEFLVSFYNNEISEKSEIFDDQFSVERPDGSNFTLKIRSTKLEDSAMYFCASRQGTDGNTIYFGEGSWLTVV.

The chain employs TRBV18 and TRBJ2-1, with 11 nucleotides matching TRBD2. The CDR3 runs 15 residues. The trim removed 4 bases at V and 6 bases at J, leaving 5 bases unmatched. In germline, CDR1 is KGHSH, CDR2 LQKENI. CDR3 sequence reads: CASSRTSGGPNEQFF. As DNA, the CDR3 is TGTGCCAGCTCACGTACTAGCGGGGGCCCCAATGAGCAGTTCTTC.

This clone was recorded once. The V and J genes are TRBV18 and TRBJ1-1; D uncertain. This CDR3 contains 13 residues. Trimming pared 4 bases from V and 1 base from J, leaving 7 bases between. Per germline, CDR1 KGHSH and CDR2 LQKENI. The DNA for the CDR3 is TGTGCCAGCTCACGACTGGAGAACACTGAAGCTTTCTTT. As protein: CASSRLENTEAFF.

The chain combines TRBV9 with TRBJ2-3, with 7 positions matching TRBD2. The trim removed 4 bases at V and 5 bases at J, leaving 7 bases unmatched. Germline V lookup: CDR1 SGDLS, CDR2 YYNGEE. The CDR3 consists of 14 residues. CDR3 protein: CASSPGLNLDTQYF. The CDR3 nucleotides read TGTGCCAGCAGCCCGGGACTAAATTTAGATACGCAGTATTTT.

The chain employs TRBV7-8 and TRBJ2-7; the match to TRBD1 covers 7 bases. J lost 2 bases, V lost 2 bases, and 6 bases had no gene match. Germline CDR1 reads SGHVS; CDR2 reads FQNEAQ. The CDR3 extends over 15 amino acids. As DNA, the CDR3 is TGTGCCAGCAGCTTACCACAGGGGACGGCCTACGAGCAGTACTTC. Amino acid sequence: CASSLPQGTAYEQYF.

The chain carries TRBV5-1 and TRBJ1-1, with D unresolved. V lost 2 bases and J lost 0, with 8 bases in between. Germline V gene data show CDR1 as SGHRS and CDR2 as YFSETQ. The CDR3 spans 14 residues. CDR3 sequence reads: CASSLQPLNTEAFF. In DNA form, the CDR3 reads TGCGCCAGCAGCTTACAGCCCCTGAACACTGAAGCTTTCTTT.

V usage is TRBV2 and J usage is TRBJ2-3; a possible D gene is TRBD2 (6 bases). The CDR3 contains 16 residues. V dropped 4 bases and J dropped 5 bases, with 19 bases sitting between them. Germline V lookup: CDR1 SNHLY, CDR2 FYNNEI. The CDR3 DNA follows: TGTGCCAGCAGTGTCGTCAGCGCCTTCGGGGGAGATACGCAGTATTTT. Translation: CASSVVSAFGGDTQYF.